Detailed here is one T cell receptor beta chain. Its cognate antigen is unknown. The table came from immunoSEQ multiplex PCR; TCRdb's copy has only in-frame clones and leaves some out. Found here are about 140,000 clones, approximately 88% of them singletons; the top ten hold about 4.9%. CDR3 length: 16 residues. The ends lost 4 bases at V and 0 bases at J; junction bases unmatched: 5. Per germline, CDR1 LGHNA and CDR2 YNFKEQ. These data belong to a study of T cell responses to AZD1222 COVID-19 vaccine. Study outcomes and limitations: Vaccine-related CD4 TCRs covered spike, predominating at 160-218 and 743-854. Increased Spike-specific TCR breadth and depth were observed after two AZD1222 doses. The study identified only six AZD1222 recipients as seropositive at baseline.

V is TRBV4-2 and J is TRBJ2-2; 7 nucleotides line up with TRBD1. The specimen comprised peripheral blood, sampled 28 days after the second dose of the MenACWY control vaccine. The TCR sequence derives from an adult who received the MenACWY meningococcal vaccine as a control. The CDR3 coding sequence is TGTGCCAGCAGCCTCCGGACAGGCCCGAACACCGGGGAGCTGTTTTTT. Translated, it gives CASSLRTGPNTGELFF.